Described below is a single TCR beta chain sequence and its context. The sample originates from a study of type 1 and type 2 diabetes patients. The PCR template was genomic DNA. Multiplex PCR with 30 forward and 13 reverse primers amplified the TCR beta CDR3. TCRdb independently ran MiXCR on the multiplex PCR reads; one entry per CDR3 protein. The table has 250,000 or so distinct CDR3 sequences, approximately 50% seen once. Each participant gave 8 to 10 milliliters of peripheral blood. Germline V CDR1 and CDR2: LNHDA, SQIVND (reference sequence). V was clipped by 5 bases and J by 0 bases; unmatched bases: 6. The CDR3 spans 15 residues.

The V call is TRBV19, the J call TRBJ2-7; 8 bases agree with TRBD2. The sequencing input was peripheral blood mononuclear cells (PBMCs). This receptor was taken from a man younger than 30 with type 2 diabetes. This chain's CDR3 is CASSPASGRSYEQYF. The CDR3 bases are TGTGCCAGTAGTCCGGCTAGCGGGCGCTCCTACGAGCAGTACTTC.